This T cell receptor (beta chain) came from a study of cytomegalovirus exposure and HLA in healthy donors. Study summary: Membership in the Caucasian-associated ancestry cluster was found for around 81% of 398 genotyped donors. General observations from the study: It was only CMV serostatus that was available as immune exposure information.

Primers: 60 Vbeta forward and 13 Jbeta reverse. This table comes from immunoSEQ multiplex PCR, and its TCRdb copy is limited to in-frame clones, with some not included. The sample lists 100,000 to 150,000 clones; over 70% were seen once. Germline values: CDR1 SGHTA, CDR2 FQGNSA. CDR3 size: 14 residues. V was shortened by 1 base and J by 0 bases, with 6 bases between the two germline ends. About this clone itself: Its antigen is as yet unknown. Other DNA sequences in this specimen translate into the identical CDR3.

Each donor was nominally healthy when sampled (though unrecorded immune exposures were likely). The origin of this receptor is a man between 18 and 35 years old in good health and CMV-seropositive. The sample comprised PBMCs. The rearrangement uses TRBV7-2 and TRBJ1-2; D is unclear. The chain's CDR3 is CASSLETANYGYTF. For the CDR3, the DNA is TGTGCCAGCAGCTTAGAAACAGCTAACTATGGCTACACCTTC.